This is a list of T cell receptor beta chains from one sample in a study of shared clonotypes between healthy human individuals. Sequencing used immunoSEQ multiplex PCR; TCRdb keeps in-frame clones, though not all of them. This repertoire shows more than 2,000,000 clones, 85% to 95% found once; its top ten account for roughly 0.36%. Sequences were obtained from naive CD4+ T cells from PBMCs. The receptors stem from a man younger than 35 in good health. Some clones in this sample may be carry-over from other donors' samples. The CDR3 runs from the conserved cysteine through the conserved F or W. The order of the fields is J gene, D gene, V gene, clone size, CDR3 protein, CDR3 DNA. D genes are given only for firm matches. For some rows the clone size is stated as once, few or many, or as a class when expanded; others skip it.

>TRBJ1-5|TRBD1|TRBV11-1|NA
CASSPGQDNQPQHF
TGTGCCAGCAGTCCCGGACAGGACAATCAGCCCCAGCATTTT
>TRBJ1-2|TRBD1|TRBV25-1|few
CASSDMTGAPSGYTF
TGTGCCAGCAGTGATATGACAGGGGCCCCGTCGGGCTACACCTTC
>TRBJ2-3|NA|TRBV9|once
CASSVERISTDTQYF
TGTGCCAGCAGCGTAGAACGGATTAGCACAGATACGCAGTATTTT
>TRBJ2-7|TRBD1|TRBV28|NA
CASSPTTGTGVVSYEQYF
TGTGCCAGCAGTCCCACGACCGGGACAGGGGTTGTATCCTACGAGCAGTACTTC
>TRBJ1-1|NA|TRBV10-3|NA
CAISESELIMNTEAFF
TGTGCCATCAGTGAGTCCGAACTGATCATGAACACTGAAGCTTTCTTT
>TRBJ2-5|NA|TRBV2|NA
CASNSGPGTQYF
TGCGCCAGCAACTCAGGGCCTGGGACCCAGTACTTC
>TRBJ1-2|NA|TRBV28|NA
CASSFAGYGYTF
TGTGCCAGCAGTTTCGCCGGATATGGCTACACCTTC
>TRBJ1-4|NA|TRBV15|NA
CATSRDNGEKLFF
TGTGCCACCAGCAGAGATAATGGGGAAAAACTGTTTTTT
>TRBJ2-1|TRBD1|TRBV9|NA
CASSVGTGGYNEQFF
TGTGCCAGCAGCGTAGGGACAGGGGGCTACAATGAGCAGTTCTTC
>TRBJ1-4|TRBD1|TRBV4-1|NA
CASSHLQGASEKLFF
TGCGCCAGCAGCCATCTACAGGGGGCGAGTGAAAAACTGTTTTTT
>TRBJ2-1|NA|TRBV5-4|NA
CASSLDVGRYNEQFF
TGTGCCAGCAGCCTAGACGTCGGCAGATACAATGAGCAGTTCTTC
>TRBJ2-2|NA|TRBV9|NA
CASSDNRNTGELFF
TGTGCCAGCAGCGATAATAGGAACACCGGGGAGCTGTTTTTT
>TRBJ2-2|TRBD2|TRBV5-1|NA
CASSLTLAVKGTGELFF
TGCGCCAGCAGTCTCACCCTAGCGGTCAAGGGCACCGGGGAGCTGTTTTTT
>TRBJ2-3|NA|TRBV6-5|NA
CASSYSLARSTDTQYF
TGTGCCAGCAGTTACTCGTTGGCTCGGAGCACAGATACGCAGTATTTT
>TRBJ1-1|NA|TRBV28|few
CASTTGRSNTEAFF
TGTGCCAGCACGACCGGGAGATCGAACACTGAAGCTTTCTTT
>TRBJ2-3|TRBD2|TRBV5-1|NA
CASSQILAGEVSDTQYF
TGCGCCAGCAGCCAGATACTAGCGGGAGAGGTTAGCGATACGCAGTATTTT
>TRBJ2-3|TRBD2|TRBV14|NA
CASSQGGGRRDTQYF
TGTGCCAGCAGCCAAGGGGGCGGGAGAAGAGATACGCAGTATTTT
>TRBJ2-2|NA|TRBV28|NA
CAGGTLGNFASGELFF
TGTGCGGGGGGGACACTAGGAAATTTTGCGTCCGGGGAGCTGTTTTTT
>TRBJ2-1|NA|TRBV19|NA
CASSWFASAYNEQFF
TGTGCCAGTAGTTGGTTCGCTAGCGCCTACAATGAGCAGTTCTTC
>TRBJ1-2|NA|TRBV28|NA
CASSPDPGGYTF
TGTGCCAGCAGTCCAGACCCGGGGGGCTACACCTTC
>TRBJ2-5|TRBD1|TRBV7-3|NA
CASSPGQGETQYF
TGTGCCAGCAGCCCAGGACAGGGGGAGACCCAGTACTTC
>TRBJ2-7|TRBD1|TRBV5-4|NA
CASSLIGRGPYEQYF
TGTGCCAGCAGCTTGATTGGCAGGGGGCCCTACGAGCAGTACTTC
>TRBJ2-1|NA|TRBV5-3|NA
CARSQVRWANNEQFF
TGTGCCAGAAGCCAAGTCAGGTGGGCTAACAATGAGCAGTTCTTC
>TRBJ2-1|NA|TRBV9|NA
CASSVLGRKYNEQFF
TGTGCCAGCAGCGTTCTCGGAAGGAAATACAATGAGCAGTTCTTC
>TRBJ2-5|TRBD1|TRBV2|NA
CASSVWTGRRGLAETQYF
TGTGCCAGCAGTGTGTGGACAGGGCGGAGGGGACTCGCAGAGACCCAGTACTTC
>TRBJ2-1|NA|TRBV18|NA
CASSPPQRPEQFF
TGTGCCAGCTCACCACCGCAGAGACCCGAGCAGTTCTTC
>TRBJ1-1|TRBD1|TRBV6-5|few
CASSQTGYTEAFF
TGTGCCAGCAGCCAGACAGGGTACACTGAAGCTTTCTTT
>TRBJ2-2|TRBD1|TRBV7-3|NA
CASSLMGQGDTGELFF
TGTGCCAGCAGCTTAATGGGACAGGGGGACACCGGGGAGCTGTTTTTT
>TRBJ1-1|NA|TRBV6-1|NA
CASSEGVNTEAFF
TGTGCCAGCAGTGAAGGGGTGAACACTGAAGCTTTCTTT
>TRBJ1-3|NA|TRBV5-8|NA
CASSSPREILWNTIYF
TGTGCCAGCAGTTCGCCCCGCGAGATACTCTGGAACACCATATATTTT
>TRBJ1-2|NA|TRBV28|few
CASRPPSQGTGTF
TGTGCCAGCAGACCACCCTCACAGGGAACGGGGACCTTC
>TRBJ1-3|NA|TRBV5-1|once
CASSLEGAYSGNTIYF
TGCGCCAGCAGCTTGGAGGGCGCTTACTCTGGAAACACCATATATTTT